Each of the 16 T cell receptor beta chains below was sequenced from the same sample in a study of metastatic and nonmetastatic thyroid tumors. TCRdb reprocessed the PCR reads via MiXCR. Here the sample spans 10,000 to 15,000 clones, approximately 30% being singletons. None of the patients had undergone any treatment ahead of thyroid surgery. Sequenced material: tumor tissue. Source of these receptors: a female donor with papillary thyroid cancer or a benign thyroid nodule (not recorded which). Some clones in this sample may be carry-over from other donors' samples.

Turning to this clone: The junction shows a germline mismatch at one end, possibly a read error. The chain combines TRBV2 with TRBJ2-7; 7 bases map to TRBD1. The germline V gene has CDR1 SNHLY and CDR2 FYNNEI. CDR3 size: 12 residues. CDR3 loop: CSSSDRAYEQYF. CDR3 DNA: TGTTCCAGTAGTGACAGGGCCTACGAGCAGTACTTC.

This clone is medium-sized by share. The chain couples TRBV6-1 to TRBJ1-2; the D gene is possibly TRBD1 (5 bases). The CDR3 extends over 16 amino acids. CDR1 and CDR2 from the germline V gene are MNHNS and SASEGT. Trimming left V 5 bases short and J 0 bases short, with 16 bases between. The CDR3 nucleotides read TGTGCCAGCAGTTGGCGTCCGGGACTGACTAACTATGGCTACACCTTC. It specifies CASSWRPGLTNYGYTF.

The rearrangement uses TRBV28 and TRBJ1-2, with 8 bases identical to TRBD1. Germline CDR1 and CDR2: MDHEN and SYDVKM. J was trimmed by 3 bases and V by 5 bases; bases with no gene match: 5. There are 14 residues in the CDR3. The CDR3 DNA is TGTGCCAGCAGTCTCAGGGGGCCTGACTATGGCTACACCTTC. Encoded protein: CASSLRGPDYGYTF.

This clone appeared many times. The chain couples TRBV2 to TRBJ2-7, with D perhaps TRBD2 (5 bases). Trimming took off 6 bases at V and 5 bases at J, with 14 bases between the two ends. Germline CDR1 reads SNHLY; CDR2 reads FYNNEI. CDR3 length: 13 residues. Here the CDR3 DNA reads TGTGCCAGCAGGAGGGAGATTTTTAACGAGCAGTACTTC. The encoded protein is CASRREIFNEQYF.

The chain carries TRBV5-1 and TRBJ2-2, with D possibly TRBD1 on 5 matching bases. The germline CDR1 and CDR2 sequences are SGHRS and YFSETQ. The CDR3 is made up of 15 amino acids. V was clipped by 0 bases and J by 0 bases, with 6 bases between them. CDR3 bases: TGCGCCAGCAGCTTGGCACAGGCGAACACCGGGGAGCTGTTTTTT. Translated, it gives CASSLAQANTGELFF.

This clone came up many times. This chain uses TRBV27 with TRBJ2-2; 9 nucleotides line up with TRBD2. Unmatched junction bases numbered 5, after V lost 2 bases and J lost 4 bases. The CDR3 loop spans 16 amino acids. CDR1 is MNHEY, CDR2 SMNVEV, per germline (reference sequence). The CDR3 nucleotides are TGTGCCAGCAGTTTAATGCCTAGCGGGACCACCGGGGAGCTGTTTTTT. This gives the protein CASSLMPSGTTGELFF.

V is TRBV4-3 and J is TRBJ1-2; no definite D call. V was cut by 2 bases and J by 4 bases, with 23 bases left in between. CDR3 length: 18 residues. Germline loops: CDR1 LGHNA, CDR2 YSLEER. This CDR3 reads CASSQREVLFQETYGYTF. CDR3 coding DNA: TGCGCCAGCAGCCAACGGGAGGTTCTATTCCAAGAGACCTATGGCTACACCTTC.

The CDR3 spells CASSLGQGIFWPQHF. In nucleotides, the CDR3 is TGTGCCAGCAGTTTAGGACAGGGGATCTTCTGGCCCCAGCATTTT. The rearrangement links TRBV27 to TRBJ1-5; 9 positions match TRBD1. Germline loops: CDR1 MNHEY, CDR2 SMNVEV (reference sequence). V trimming: 2 bases; J trimming: 9 bases; junction bases outside the gene matches: 8. The CDR3 length is 15 residues.

The chain joins TRBV10-3 to TRBJ2-1; no reliable D call. The V and J ends lost 11 bases and 2 bases respectively, with 13 bases between them. This CDR3 has 13 amino acids. Germline V gives CDR1 ENHRY, CDR2 SYGVKD. This CDR3 is CAHSTTPYNEQFF. CDR3 nucleotide sequence: TGTGCCCATTCTACCACACCCTACAATGAGCAGTTCTTC.

This clone was seen repeatedly, ten times or more. The rearrangement links TRBV9 to TRBJ2-7; weak D call: TRBD1 (6 bases). The CDR3 is 16 residues long. Trimming left V 3 bases short and J 0 bases short, with 16 bases between. The germline gives CDR1 SGDLS, CDR2 YYNGEE. Here the CDR3 DNA reads TGTGCCAGCAGCGGACGTCCTGGACAGAGCTCCTACGAGCAGTACTTC. Translation: CASSGRPGQSSYEQYF.

This clone was recorded at least ten times. V usage is TRBV6-1 and J usage is TRBJ2-1, with D possibly matching TRBD2 (5 bases). The germline gives CDR1 MNHNS, CDR2 SASEGT. Trimming removed 6 bases at V and 0 bases at J, with 12 bases between. The CDR3 spans 15 residues. Here the CDR3 DNA reads TGTGCCAGCAGCGTCGTGGCGGGCTCCTACAATGAGCAGTTCTTC. It translates to CASSVVAGSYNEQFF.

The chain recombines TRBV12-3 or TRBV12-4 with TRBJ2-7; 7 nucleotides agree with TRBD1. Trimming took 5 bases from V and 3 from J; bases not matched to a gene: 16. The CDR3 spans 17 residues. DNA for the CDR3: TGTGCCAGCAGTCCTACTTTCGACGGGCAGGGGGTCTACGAGCAGTACTTC. It specifies CASSPTFDGQGVYEQYF.

As concerns this clone: A much larger clone is a single base away; this may be a read error. Other nucleotide sequences in the sample specify the same CDR3. V is TRBV7-2 and J is TRBJ2-1; TRBD2 aligns across 7 bases. The length of the CDR3 is 15 residues. V shed 5 bases, J shed 1 base, and the junction held 5 bases outside the gene matches. Germline CDR1 reads SGHTA; CDR2 reads FQGNSA. CDR3 sequence reads: CASSPPGGSYNEQFF. Written as DNA, the CDR3 is TGTGCCAGCAGCCCACCCGGGGGGTCCTACAATGAGCAGTTCTTC.

With respect to this clone: This could be a read error, since a much larger clone is one nucleotide away. This chain uses TRBV5-6 with TRBJ2-5; the match to TRBD2 covers 13 bases. This CDR3 has 16 residues. With 4 bases clipped from V and 4 bases from J, the junction kept 7 bases outside the gene matches. CDR1 and CDR2 from the germline V gene are SGHDT and YYEEEE. The CDR3 coding sequence is TGTGCCAGCAGCACAGCGGGGACTAGCGGGATAGAGACCCAGTACTTC. Translating gives CASSTAGTSGIETQYF.

In its sample, this clone is medium-sized. Other DNA sequences in this specimen translate into the identical CDR3. V is TRBV27 and J is TRBJ2-7, with 9 bases lining up with TRBD1. J was trimmed by 2 bases and V by 3 bases; bases with no gene match: 5. CDR1 MNHEY and CDR2 SMNVEV come from the germline V gene (reference sequence). The CDR3 runs to 15 residues. The CDR3 coding sequence is TGTGCCAGCAGTTTGACAGGGGGGGATACCTACGAGCAGTACTTC. Translated: CASSLTGGDTYEQYF.

This clone was detected many times. The rearrangement links TRBV9 to TRBJ2-5; the D is unclear. Germline V gene lookup returns CDR1 SGDLS and CDR2 YYNGEE. Between the trimmed V and J ends, which lost 0 bases and 1 base, there was a span of 7 bases. The CDR3 length is 14 residues. The CDR3 reads CASSVGQVQETQYF. CDR3 DNA: TGTGCCAGCAGCGTAGGCCAGGTCCAAGAGACCCAGTACTTC.